Listed below are T cell receptor beta chains from one sample, sequenced in a study of glioma-infiltrating T cells after dendritic cell vaccination. Sequenced by immunoSEQ multiplex PCR; TCRdb stores in-frame clones only, minus some. Of roughly 60,000 clones detected, about 89% appear once; the ten largest clones hold around a tenth. The sequencing here drew on blood, taken after dendritic cell vaccination. The origin of the receptors is a human donor with glioblastoma. Each CDR3 is given with its conserved first and last residue. A D gene is named only where the DNA matches it firmly. Some rows have no size entry. The others give once, few or many, or a class for an expanded clone.

abundance	d_gene	v_gene	len	j_gene	CDR3nt	CDR3aa
-	-	TRBV30	16	TRBJ1-5	TGTGCCTGGAGCGTGGGGGGGCGCGGGGTACGGCAGCCCCAGCATTTT	CAWSVGGRGVRQPQHF
-	-	TRBV11-3	13	TRBJ1-1	TGTGCCAGCAGCTTTGACCCGAGGACTGAAGCTTTCTTT	CASSFDPRTEAFF
-	TRBD2	TRBV2	16	TRBJ2-7	TGTGCCACCTCAGGACTAGCGGGATATGCCCCCTACGAGCAGTACTTC	CATSGLAGYAPYEQYF
-	-	TRBV6-5	11	TRBJ1-1	TGTGCCAGCAGTTACCTGGGGGGTGCTTTCTTT	CASSYLGGAFF
-	-	TRBV19	13	TRBJ1-1	TGTGCCAGTAGTATGCAGGGGACCACTGAAGCTTTCTTT	CASSMQGTTEAFF
-	TRBD2	TRBV11-3	17	TRBJ2-1	TGTGCCAGCAGCTTAGCCACCATAGCGGGAGGGCGCAATGAGCAGTTCTTC	CASSLATIAGGRNEQFF
-	-	TRBV25-1	13	TRBJ1-2	TGTGCCAGCAGTGGGGGGGGGAGTAGTGGCTACACCTTC	CASSGGGSSGYTF
-	TRBD1	TRBV10-3	14	TRBJ1-2	TGTGCCATCAGAACAACCGGGACAGGGGATGGCTACACCTTC	CAIRTTGTGDGYTF
-	-	TRBV6-1	14	TRBJ2-3	TGTGCCAGCAGCATTGTGGGGGCGGCAGATACGCAGTATTTT	CASSIVGAADTQYF
-	-	TRBV5-6	15	TRBJ2-3	TGTGCCAGCAGCTGGGGAGGACAGGCCACAGATACGCAGTATTTT	CASSWGGQATDTQYF
-	TRBD2	TRBV11-3	19	TRBJ2-6	TGTGCCAGCAGCTTTGGGGGGACTAGCGGGAGGGCTGGGGCCAACGTCCTGACTTTC	CASSFGGTSGRAGANVLTF
once	TRBD1	TRBV2	16	TRBJ2-3	TGTGCCAGCAGTGAAAGCAGGGGGTATGGCACAGATACGCAGTATTTT	CASSESRGYGTDTQYF
-	-	TRBV18	16	TRBJ2-3	TGTGCCAGCTCACCTCCGGGCAGGGGAGGGGCAGATACGCAGTATTTT	CASSPPGRGGADTQYF
-	TRBD1	TRBV5-6	16	TRBJ2-1	TGTGCCAGCAGCTTAACAACCGGGACAGGGTTCAATGAGCAGTTCTTC	CASSLTTGTGFNEQFF
-	-	TRBV5-6	16	TRBJ2-3	TGTGCCAGCAGCTGGCGGGTCAGGGGTAGCACAGATACGCAGTATTTT	CASSWRVRGSTDTQYF
-	-	TRBV4-1	14	TRBJ1-2	TGCGCCAGCAGCCAAGTTTCGATCGGACAGGGCTACACCTTC	CASSQVSIGQGYTF
-	-	TRBV10-3	12	TRBJ1-5	TGTGCCATCAGTGAAACAAATGGGCCCCAGCATTTT	CAISETNGPQHF
-	-	TRBV27	13	TRBJ2-5	TGTGCCAGCAGTTTCTCCGGTTTAGAGACCCAGTACTTC	CASSFSGLETQYF
-	TRBD1	TRBV7-9	14	TRBJ2-7	TGTGCCAGCAGCGTACAGGGGGCGTACGGCGAGCAGTACTTC	CASSVQGAYGEQYF
-	TRBD1	TRBV30	13	TRBJ1-2	TGTGCCTGTCCGGGACAGGCTGCTCGTGGCTACACCTTC	CACPGQAARGYTF
-	TRBD2	TRBV11-3	16	TRBJ2-7	TGTGCCAGCAGCTTAGATTGGACTAGCGGGAGAAACGAGCAGTACTTC	CASSLDWTSGRNEQYF